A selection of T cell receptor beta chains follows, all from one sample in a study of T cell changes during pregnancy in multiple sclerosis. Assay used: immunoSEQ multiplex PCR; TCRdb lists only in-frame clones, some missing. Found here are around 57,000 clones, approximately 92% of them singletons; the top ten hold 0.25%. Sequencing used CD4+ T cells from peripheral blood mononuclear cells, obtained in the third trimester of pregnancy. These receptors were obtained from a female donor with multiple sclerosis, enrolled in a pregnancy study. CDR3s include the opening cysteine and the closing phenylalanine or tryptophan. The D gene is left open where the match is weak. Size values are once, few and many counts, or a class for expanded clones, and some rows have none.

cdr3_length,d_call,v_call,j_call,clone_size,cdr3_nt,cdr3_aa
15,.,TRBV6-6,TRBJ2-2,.,TGTGCCAGCAGCCCTCGAGAGTCGAACACCGGGGAGCTGTTTTTT,CASSPRESNTGELFF
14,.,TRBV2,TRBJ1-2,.,TGTGCCAGCAGTGAAGGTCAGGGGTACTATGGCTACACCTTC,CASSEGQGYYGYTF
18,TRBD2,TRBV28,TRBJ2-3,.,TGTGCCAGCAGTTTAACGGGGACTAGCGGGGCTAGCACAGATACGCAGTATTTT,CASSLTGTSGASTDTQYF
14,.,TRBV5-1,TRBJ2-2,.,TGCGCCAGCAGCTTAGTATCCGGGGCCGGGGAGCTGTTTTTT,CASSLVSGAGELFF
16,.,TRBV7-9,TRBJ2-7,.,TGTGCCAGCAGCCCACCCTTCGCCTTTGGCCACTACGAGCAGTACTTC,CASSPPFAFGHYEQYF
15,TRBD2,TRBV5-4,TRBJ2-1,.,TGTGCCAGCAGCTCATTAGCGGGAGGCAGGGATGAGCAGTTCTTC,CASSSLAGGRDEQFF
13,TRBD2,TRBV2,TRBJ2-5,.,TGTGCCAGCAGTTCGGGGGGGCGAGAGACCCAGTACTTC,CASSSGGRETQYF
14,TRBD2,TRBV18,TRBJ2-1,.,TGTGCCAGCTCACCAGGGACTAGAGGTAATGAGCAGTTCTTC,CASSPGTRGNEQFF
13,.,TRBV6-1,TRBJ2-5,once,TGTGCCAGCAGACCCCCCGCCGAGGAGACCCAGTACTTC,CASRPPAEETQYF
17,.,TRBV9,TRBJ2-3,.,TGTGCCAGCAGCGAGGGGGGGACTCAGGACGACACAGATACGCAGTATTTT,CASSEGGTQDDTDTQYF
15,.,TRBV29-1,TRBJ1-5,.,TGCAGCGTTGCCCCCGGGGGTGGGGGCAATCAGCCCCAGCATTTT,CSVAPGGGGNQPQHF
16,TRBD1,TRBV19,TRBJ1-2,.,TGTGCCAGTTCCCGACGGGGACAGGGATGGTTCGATGGCTACACCTTC,CASSRRGQGWFDGYTF
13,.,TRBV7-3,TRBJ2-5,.,TGTGCCAGCAGCGGATCAGGGAGGGAGACCCAGTACTTC,CASSGSGRETQYF
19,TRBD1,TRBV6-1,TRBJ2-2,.,TGTGCCAGCAGTGAACGTGCTGGGGACAGGGGTATTAACACCGGGGAGCTGTTTTTT,CASSERAGDRGINTGELFF
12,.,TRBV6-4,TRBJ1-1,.,TGTGCCAGCAGTGACTTGGTGGGGAGAGCTTTCTTT,CASSDLVGRAFF
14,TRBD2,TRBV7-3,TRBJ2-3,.,TGTGCCAGCAGCTTAGGACTAGCGGGAGGGGGGCAGTATTTT,CASSLGLAGGGQYF
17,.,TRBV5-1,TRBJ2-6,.,TGCGCCAGCAGCTTCCGGACTCAGGCCTCTGGGGCCAACGTCCTGACTTTC,CASSFRTQASGANVLTF
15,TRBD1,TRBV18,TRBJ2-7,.,TGTGCCAGCTCACCAGCCGCGGGACAGGGCTACGAGCAGTACTTC,CASSPAAGQGYEQYF
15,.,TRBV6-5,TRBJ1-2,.,TGTGCCAGCAGTCCACTTCGGGGGGGGAGGTATGGCTACACCTTC,CASSPLRGGRYGYTF
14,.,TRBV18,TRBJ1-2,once,TGTGCCAGCTCACCACCCGGACAGCTCTATGGCTACACCTTC,CASSPPGQLYGYTF
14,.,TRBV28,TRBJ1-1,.,TGTGCCAGCAGCCAAATCTCGGATTGGGGCAGAGCTTTCTTT,CASSQISDWGRAFF
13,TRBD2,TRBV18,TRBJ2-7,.,TGTGCCAGCTCACTGACTAGCGGGGACGAGCAGTACTTC,CASSLTSGDEQYF
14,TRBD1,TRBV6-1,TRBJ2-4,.,TGTGCCAGCATGAGGACAGGGGCAGCAAACATTCAGTACTTC,CASMRTGAANIQYF
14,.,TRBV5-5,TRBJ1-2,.,TGTGCCAGCAGCCAAACGGGGACTAACTATGGCTACACCTTC,CASSQTGTNYGYTF
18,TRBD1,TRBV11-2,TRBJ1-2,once,TGTGCCAGCAGCTTAGATCTTGACAGGGGTATAGGTTTCTATGGCTACACCTTC,CASSLDLDRGIGFYGYTF
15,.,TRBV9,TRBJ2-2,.,TGTGCCAGCAGCGTGACAGGATCGGGCACCGGGGAGCTGTTTTTT,CASSVTGSGTGELFF
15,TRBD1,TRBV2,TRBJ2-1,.,TGTGCCAGCAGGGAAGGGGGACAGGGCTACAATGAGCAGTTCTTC,CASREGGQGYNEQFF
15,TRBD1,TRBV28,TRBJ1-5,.,TGTGCCAGCAGGGGACAGGTTTATAGCAATCAGCCCCAGCATTTT,CASRGQVYSNQPQHF
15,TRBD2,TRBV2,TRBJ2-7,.,TGTGCCAGCAGGGAATCTAGCGGGACATCCTACGAGCAGTACTTC,CASRESSGTSYEQYF
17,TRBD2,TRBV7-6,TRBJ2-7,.,TGTGCCAGCAGCCCGGACGGGCTAGCGGGAGTTATCGGCGAGCAGTACTTC,CASSPDGLAGVIGEQYF
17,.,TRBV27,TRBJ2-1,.,TGTGCCAGCAGTTTATCGTACGCCGTGGCAGGTCGGCATGAGCAGTTCTTC,CASSLSYAVAGRHEQFF
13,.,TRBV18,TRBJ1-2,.,TGTGCCAGCTCACCCCCTGACAGCTATGGCTACACCTTC,CASSPPDSYGYTF
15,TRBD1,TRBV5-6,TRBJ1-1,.,TGTGCCAGCAGCATTGCCGGGACAGGGGTTTCTGAAGCTTTCTTT,CASSIAGTGVSEAFF
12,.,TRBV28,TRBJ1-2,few,TGTGCCAGCAGTTCGGCAGGTCGAGGCTACACCTTC,CASSSAGRGYTF
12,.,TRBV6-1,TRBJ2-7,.,TGTGCCAGCAGTATTTACTTTAGAGAGCAGTACTTC,CASSIYFREQYF
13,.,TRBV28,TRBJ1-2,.,TGTGCCAGCAGTTTGCAGGGGCCCTATGGCTACACCTTC,CASSLQGPYGYTF
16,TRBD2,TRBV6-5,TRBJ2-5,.,TGTGCCAGCAGTTACTCTAGGGCTAGCGGTAGGGAGACCCAGTACTTC,CASSYSRASGRETQYF
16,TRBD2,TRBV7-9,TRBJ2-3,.,TGTGCCAGCATATTATCTACTAGCGGGAGGGCAGATACGCAGTATTTT,CASILSTSGRADTQYF
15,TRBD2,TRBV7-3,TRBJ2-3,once,TGTGCCAGCGGCATAGCGGGGGGGCGTGGAGATACGCAGTATTTT,CASGIAGGRGDTQYF
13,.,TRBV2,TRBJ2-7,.,TGTGCCAGCAGTGAAAATATGGACAACGAGCAGTACTTC,CASSENMDNEQYF
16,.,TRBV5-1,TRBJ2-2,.,TGCGCCAGCAGCTCCGACACTCCGACTGGAGGGGGGGAGCTGTTTTTT,CASSSDTPTGGGELFF
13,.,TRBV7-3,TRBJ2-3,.,TGTGCCAGCAGCTTAAGGAGGGGAGATACGCAGTATTTT,CASSLRRGDTQYF